These 4 T cell receptor beta chains were sequenced from one sample in a study of cytomegalovirus exposure and HLA in healthy donors. Primers included in the PCR were 60 Vbeta and 13 Jbeta primers. Assay: immunoSEQ multiplex PCR; the TCRdb copy retains only in-frame clones and omits some. The repertoire holds 150,000 to 200,000 clones, with 65% to 70% as singletons. The specimen sequenced was PBMCs. Receptors were obtained from a woman under 30 in good health and CMV-seropositive.

The rearrangement uses TRBV5-1 and TRBJ2-3; tentative D call: TRBD1 (5 bases). Per germline, CDR1 SGHRS and CDR2 YFSETQ. Trimming stripped 4 bases from V and 0 bases from J, with 15 bases between. The CDR3 runs 16 residues. This CDR3 is CASSGHSFSSTDTQYF. The DNA of the CDR3 is TGCGCCAGCAGCGGACACTCGTTCTCTAGCACAGATACGCAGTATTTT.

The rearrangement links TRBV19 to TRBJ2-7, with 7 bases that match TRBD2. This CDR3 is 11 amino acids long. V dropped 8 bases and J dropped 3; count of bases not matched to a gene: 1. Germline lookup yields CDR1 LNHDA and CDR2 SQIVND (reference sequence). The CDR3 region has the DNA TGTGCCAGTCGCGGGAGCTACGAGCAGTACTTC. The encoded protein is CASRGSYEQYF.

With respect to this clone: Other DNA sequences in this specimen translate into the identical CDR3. This chain uses TRBV7-2 with TRBJ1-1; no clear D. CDR3 length: 14 residues. Trimming took off 1 base at V and 3 bases at J, with 9 bases between the two ends. The germline V gene encodes CDR1 SGHTA and CDR2 FQGNSA. The CDR3 reads CASSLVAGDTEAFF. The DNA of the CDR3 is TGTGCCAGCAGCTTAGTTGCGGGAGACACTGAAGCTTTCTTT.

This clone was detected only a few times. Within the sample, other DNA sequences also encode this same CDR3. The rearrangement uses TRBV7-9 and TRBJ1-4; 10 nucleotides align to TRBD1. The V gene's germline CDR1 is SEHNR and CDR2 FQNEAQ (reference sequence). The CDR3 totals 14 residues. Trimming took 5 bases from V and 5 from J; bases not matched to a gene: 2. In nucleotides, the CDR3 is TGTGCCAGCAGCCCGGGACAGGGGAATGAAAAACTGTTTTTT. It encodes CASSPGQGNEKLFF.